This passage covers 18 T cell receptor beta chains from one sample sequenced in a study of blood T cell repertoires in COVID-19. Measured with immunoSEQ multiplex PCR; TCRdb has only the in-frame clones, and not every one. Of about 240,000 clones listed, approximately 86% are singletons. Specimen: peripheral blood. These receptors all come from a human donor in a cohort sampled during active COVID-19.

V usage is TRBV5-1 and J usage is TRBJ2-1; 12 bases match TRBD2. The CDR3 extends over 15 amino acids. Germline V CDR1 and CDR2: SGHRS, YFSETQ. With V trimmed by 2 bases and J by 10 bases, 7 bases remained unmatched. The CDR3 nucleotides are TGCGCCAGCAGCTTCGGACTAGCGGGATCGGGGGAGCAGTTCTTC. Protein product: CASSFGLAGSGEQFF.

This clone came up once. J is TRBJ2-3 and V is TRBV7-9; 10 positions match TRBD2. Germline V gene data show CDR1 as SEHNR and CDR2 as FQNEAQ (reference sequence). The CDR3 covers 14 residues. V trimming: 5 bases; J trimming: 4 bases; junction bases outside the gene matches: 3. CDR3 protein: CASSRSGGADTQYF. For the CDR3, the DNA is TGTGCCAGCAGCCGGAGCGGGGGGGCAGATACGCAGTATTTT.

This clone was seen only once. The CDR3 sequence is CASSDRVTYEQYF. The CDR3 bases are TGTGCCAGCAGTGACAGGGTTACCTACGAGCAGTACTTC. The genes are TRBV3-1 (or the pseudogene TRBV3-2) and TRBJ2-7; 7 positions match TRBD1. Germline V CDR1 and CDR2: LGHDT, YNNKEL (reference sequence). The CDR3 loop spans 13 amino acids. The trim removed 6 bases at V and 2 bases at J, leaving 4 bases unmatched.

The CDR3 loop is CASSLGDGTHNEQFF. CDR3 bases: TGTGCCAGCAGCTTAGGTGACGGGACACACAATGAGCAGTTCTTC. The chain is built from TRBV7-9 and TRBJ2-1, with a possible D match to TRBD1 (6 bases). The CDR3 loop spans 15 amino acids. V shed 1 base and J shed 5 bases, with 12 bases lying between them. Germline V lookup: CDR1 SEHNR, CDR2 FQNEAQ (reference sequence).

J is TRBJ2-3 and V is TRBV5-1; 8 bases align to TRBD2. V trimming: 3 bases; J trimming: 3 bases; junction bases outside the gene matches: 3. CDR1 and CDR2 (germline): SGHRS, YFSETQ. The CDR3 length is 14 residues. DNA for the CDR3: TGCGCCAGCAGCTCTGTAGCGGGGACAGATACGCAGTATTTT. It yields the protein CASSSVAGTDTQYF.

J is TRBJ1-2 and V is TRBV18; possible D gene TRBD1, 6 bases. The CDR3 totals 13 residues. Germline V gene lookup returns CDR1 KGHSH and CDR2 LQKENI. V was clipped by 3 bases and J by 7 bases, with 12 bases between them. CDR3 loop: CASSPGTPRGYTF. The CDR3 nucleotides read TGTGCCAGCTCACCCGGGACACCTCGTGGCTACACCTTC.

This chain's CDR3 is CASSPQQGDTQYF. The CDR3, as DNA: TGTGCCAGCAGCCCTCAACAGGGAGATACGCAGTATTTT. The rearrangement joins TRBV27 to TRBJ2-3; D may be TRBD1 (6 bases). V lost 6 bases to trimming and J lost 5 bases, with 12 bases between them. The CDR3 covers 13 residues. CDR1 MNHEY and CDR2 SMNVEV come from the germline V gene (reference sequence).

This clone appeared a few times. The chain combines TRBV13 with TRBJ1-6; the D is unclear. The CDR3 contains 14 residues. V lost 1 base and J lost 6, with 7 bases in between. CDR1 is PRHDT and CDR2 is FYEKMQ in the germline V gene (reference sequence). CDR3 region: CASSLAEANSPLHF. CDR3 sequence (DNA): TGTGCCAGCAGCTTAGCAGAGGCTAATTCACCCCTCCACTTT.

This clone was counted a few times. The gene calls are TRBV28 and TRBJ1-5; 8 bases map to TRBD1. CDR3 length: 15 residues. Trimming at V came to 4 bases and at J to 3 bases, leaving 5 bases not matched to a gene. The germline CDR1 and CDR2 sequences are MDHEN and SYDVKM. The CDR3 reads CASSSTGGTNQPQHF. DNA for the CDR3: TGTGCCAGCAGTTCCACAGGGGGTACCAATCAGCCCCAGCATTTT.

V and J are TRBV28 and TRBJ1-5; D possibly corresponds to TRBD1 (6 bases). Germline CDR1 is MDHEN and CDR2 is SYDVKM. V gave up 5 bases and J gave up 5 bases, with 10 bases separating them. This CDR3 is 13 amino acids long. DNA for the CDR3: TGTGCCAGCAGTCTACAGGGTTATCAGCCCCAGCATTTT. It encodes CASSLQGYQPQHF.

This chain joins TRBV19 and TRBJ1-2, with a tentative D call TRBD1 (5 bases). Trimming took off 9 bases at V and 10 bases at J, with 12 bases between the two ends. Germline V gene sequence: CDR1 LNHDA, CDR2 SQIVND (reference sequence). The CDR3 extends over 10 amino acids. The CDR3 sequence is CASGHFDYTF. The CDR3, as DNA: TGTGCCAGCGGACACTTTGACTACACCTTC.

The rearrangement joins TRBV24-1 to TRBJ1-2, with D perhaps TRBD1 (5 bases). This CDR3 is built from 17 residues. Germline CDR1 KGHDR, CDR2 SFDVKD. V shed 2 bases and J shed 6 bases, with 21 bases lying between them. The CDR3 is CATSDSSLLGARDGYTF. The CDR3 DNA follows: TGTGCCACCAGTGATTCGTCATTGTTAGGGGCTAGGGATGGCTACACCTTC.

The rearrangement uses TRBV15 and TRBJ2-5; 10 bases are a match to TRBD2. CDR1 and CDR2 from the germline V gene are LNHNV and YYDKDF (reference sequence). The CDR3 is made up of 16 amino acids. The V and J ends lost 4 bases and 5 bases, in that order; junction bases with no gene match: 10. The CDR3 bases are TGTGCCACCAGCATAACTAGCGGGGCTCGGGTTGAGACCCAGTACTTC. This gives the protein CATSITSGARVETQYF.

The chain recombines TRBV6-5 with TRBJ2-5, with 8 bases fitting TRBD2. V lost 5 bases and J lost 2; bases outside the gene matches: 7. CDR1 is MNHEY and CDR2 is SVGAGI in the germline V gene. This CDR3 is built from 15 residues. CDR3 sequence: CASSPGGDLQETQYF. DNA of the CDR3: TGTGCCAGCAGTCCGGGGGGGGACCTACAAGAGACCCAGTACTTC.

The chain recombines TRBV27 with TRBJ2-5; D ambiguous. The CDR3 runs to 13 residues. V was cut by 4 bases and J by 5 bases, with 11 bases left in between. Germline V gene sequence: CDR1 MNHEY, CDR2 SMNVEV (reference sequence). DNA for the CDR3: TGTGCCAGCAGTTCCCCCCCCGTGGAGACCCAGTACTTC. Translated: CASSSPPVETQYF.

J is TRBJ2-3 and V is TRBV11-3; a possible D gene is TRBD1 (5 bases). Trimming cost V 1 base and J 4 bases, with 15 bases left between them. This CDR3 has 16 residues. Germline values: CDR1 SGHNT, CDR2 YENEEA. The CDR3 nucleotides are TGTGCCAGCAGCTTAGGAGTCTTGCAGGGTCCAGATACGCAGTATTTT. It translates to CASSLGVLQGPDTQYF.

V usage is TRBV10-2 and J usage is TRBJ2-7, with a possible D match to TRBD2 (5 bases). This CDR3 spans 14 amino acids. Germline CDR1 WSHSY, CDR2 SAAADI. Trimming removed 10 bases from V and 1 base from J, with 17 bases in between. CDR3 sequence: CATTKGVESYEQYF. The CDR3 nucleotides read TGCGCCACTACTAAGGGAGTAGAGTCCTACGAGCAGTACTTC.

The chain has TRBV4-1 and TRBJ2-3, with 10 bases identical to TRBD1. J gave up 1 base and V 5 bases, and 15 bases lay outside the gene matches. Looked up from germline, CDR1 is MGHRA and CDR2 is YSYEKL. The CDR3 has 19 residues. As DNA, the CDR3 is TGCGCCAGCAGCGGCGCTCCGGGACAGGGGTTGATCGGCACAGATACGCAGTATTTT. The encoded protein is CASSGAPGQGLIGTDTQYF.